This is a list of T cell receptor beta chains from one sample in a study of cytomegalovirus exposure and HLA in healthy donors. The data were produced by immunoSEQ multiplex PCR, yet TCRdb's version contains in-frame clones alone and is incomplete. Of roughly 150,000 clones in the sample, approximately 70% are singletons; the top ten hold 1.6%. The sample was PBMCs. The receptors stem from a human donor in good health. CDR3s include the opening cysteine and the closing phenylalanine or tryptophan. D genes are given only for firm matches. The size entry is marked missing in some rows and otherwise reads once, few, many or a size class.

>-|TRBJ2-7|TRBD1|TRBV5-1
CASSTPSGGYEQYF
TGCGCCAGCAGCACACCATCAGGGGGCTACGAGCAGTACTTC
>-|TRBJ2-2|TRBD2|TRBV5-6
CASSLGLAENTGELFF
TGTGCCAGCAGCTTGGGACTAGCGGAGAACACCGGGGAGCTGTTTTTT
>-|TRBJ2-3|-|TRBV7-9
CASSLEDTQYF
TGTGCCAGCAGCCTGGAGGATACGCAGTATTTT
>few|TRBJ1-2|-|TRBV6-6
CASSYSGTLGDYTF
TGTGCCAGCAGTTACTCGGGGACTCTGGGTGACTACACCTTC
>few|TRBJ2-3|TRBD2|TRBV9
CASSARLAGPTDTQYF
TGTGCCAGCAGCGCGCGACTAGCGGGACCCACAGATACGCAGTATTTT
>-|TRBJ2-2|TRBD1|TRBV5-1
CASSLDRGQDTGELFF
TGCGCCAGCAGCTTGGATAGGGGGCAGGACACCGGGGAGCTGTTTTTT
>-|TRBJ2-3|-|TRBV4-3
CASSQDRRLGGTQYF
TGCGCCAGCAGCCAAGATAGACGTCTAGGGGGTACGCAGTATTTT
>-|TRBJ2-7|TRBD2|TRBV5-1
CASSVTNGLAEQYF
TGCGCCAGCAGCGTCACAAATGGACTAGCCGAGCAGTACTTC
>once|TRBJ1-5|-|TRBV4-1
CASSQEVFRHWDQPQHF
TGCGCCAGCAGCCAAGAGGTCTTTAGACACTGGGATCAGCCCCAGCATTTT
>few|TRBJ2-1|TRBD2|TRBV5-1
CASSLEIAGVEQFF
TGCGCCAGCAGCTTGGAGATAGCGGGAGTGGAGCAGTTCTTC
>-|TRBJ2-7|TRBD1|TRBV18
CASSREDRPFF
TGTGCCAGCTCACGAGAGGACAGGCCTTTCTTC
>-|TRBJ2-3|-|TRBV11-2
CASSASGVSTDTQYF
TGTGCCAGCAGCGCCTCAGGGGTTAGCACAGATACGCAGTATTTT
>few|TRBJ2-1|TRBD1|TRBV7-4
CASSFQTGTYNEQFF
TGTGCCAGCAGCTTCCAGACAGGGACCTACAATGAGCAGTTCTTC
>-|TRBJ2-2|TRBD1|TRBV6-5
CASRGQGSTGELFF
TGTGCCAGCAGAGGACAGGGGAGCACCGGGGAGCTGTTTTTT
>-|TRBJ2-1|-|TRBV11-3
CASSPGSYNEQFF
TGTGCCAGCAGCCCCGGTAGCTACAATGAGCAGTTCTTC
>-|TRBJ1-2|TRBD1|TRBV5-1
CASSPDRGGYTF
TGCGCCAGCAGTCCAGACAGGGGAGGCTACACCTTC
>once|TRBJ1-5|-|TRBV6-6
CASIQRAGVGEPQHF
TGTGCCAGCATTCAACGGGCAGGGGTTGGGGAGCCCCAGCATTTT
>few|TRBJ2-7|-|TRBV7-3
CASSFRISEQYF
TGTGCCAGCAGCTTCAGGATTTCCGAGCAGTACTTC
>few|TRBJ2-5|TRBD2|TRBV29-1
CSVESTSEFQETQYF
TGCAGCGTTGAAAGCACTAGCGAATTCCAAGAGACCCAGTACTTC
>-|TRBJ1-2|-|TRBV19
CASNLRPWEQSGGYTF
TGTGCCAGTAACCTTAGACCCTGGGAGCAAAGCGGTGGCTACACCTTC
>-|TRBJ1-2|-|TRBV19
CASTRGGSGLGYTF
TGTGCCAGTACCCGGGGAGGGAGCGGTCTAGGCTACACCTTC
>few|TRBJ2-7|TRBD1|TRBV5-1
CASSYTGTGGVYEQYF
TGCGCCAGCAGCTATACCGGGACAGGGGGAGTGTACGAGCAGTACTTC
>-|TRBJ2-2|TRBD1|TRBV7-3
CASSLDRAGGELFF
TGTGCCAGCAGCTTAGACAGGGCGGGCGGGGAGCTGTTTTTT
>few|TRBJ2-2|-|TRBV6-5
CASRVTGTGELFF
TGTGCCAGCAGAGTCACAGGGACCGGGGAGCTGTTTTTT
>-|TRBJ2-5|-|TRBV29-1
CSVEDRETQYF
TGCAGCGTTGAAGATCGAGAGACCCAGTACTTC
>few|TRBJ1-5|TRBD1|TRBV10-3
CATQGQGNQPQHF
TGTGCCACGCAAGGACAGGGCAATCAGCCCCAGCATTTT
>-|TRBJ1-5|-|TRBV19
CASRQQGLYQPQHF
TGTGCCAGTAGGCAACAGGGCCTCTATCAGCCCCAGCATTTT
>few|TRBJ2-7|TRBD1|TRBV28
CASSFGQGPTGEQYF
TGTGCCAGCAGTTTTGGACAGGGCCCTACCGGGGAGCAGTACTTC
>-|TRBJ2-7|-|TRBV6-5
CAPSRAYEQYF
TGTGCCCCCTCCCGAGCCTACGAGCAGTACTTC
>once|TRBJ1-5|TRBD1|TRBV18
CASSSDRAQPQHF
TGTGCCAGCTCATCAGACAGGGCGCAGCCCCAGCATTTT
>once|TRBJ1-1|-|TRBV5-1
CASSLALKGTGNTEAFF
TGCGCCAGCAGCTTGGCCCTCAAAGGGACTGGGAACACTGAAGCTTTCTTT
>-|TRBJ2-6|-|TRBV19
CATTVSGTGANVLTF
TGTGCCACTACAGTATCAGGGACTGGGGCCAACGTCCTGACTTTC
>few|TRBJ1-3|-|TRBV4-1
CASSHWPRSTGNTIYF
TGCGCCAGCAGCCACTGGCCTCGAAGTACTGGAAACACCATATATTTT
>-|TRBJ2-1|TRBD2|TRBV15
CATSRERGNEQFF
TGTGCCACCAGCAGAGAGCGGGGGAATGAGCAGTTCTTC
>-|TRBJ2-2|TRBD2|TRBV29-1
CSVEGGIGTGELFF
TGCAGCGTTGAGGGGGGGATCGGCACCGGGGAGCTGTTTTTT
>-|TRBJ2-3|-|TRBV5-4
CASSFTAGSSTDTQYF
TGTGCCAGCAGCTTCACGGCGGGAAGTAGCACAGATACGCAGTATTTT
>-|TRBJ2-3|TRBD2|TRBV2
CASRKTSGATDTQYF
TGTGCCAGCAGGAAGACTAGCGGGGCCACAGATACGCAGTATTTT
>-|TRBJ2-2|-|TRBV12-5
CASGPGGGELFF
TGTGCTAGTGGTCCCGGAGGCGGGGAGCTGTTTTTT
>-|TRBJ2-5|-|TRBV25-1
CASSVLARQETQYF
TGTGCCAGCAGTGTATTGGCCCGTCAAGAGACCCAGTACTTC
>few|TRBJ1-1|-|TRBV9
CASSVMHRPGMNTEAFF
TGTGCCAGCAGCGTTATGCACAGACCCGGCATGAACACTGAAGCTTTCTTT
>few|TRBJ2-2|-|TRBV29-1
CSGAHTGELFF
TGCAGCGGCGCCCACACCGGGGAGCTGTTTTTT
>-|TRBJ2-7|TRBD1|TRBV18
CASSPQLGQGAYEQYF
TGTGCCAGCTCACCACAGCTCGGACAGGGGGCCTACGAGCAGTACTTC
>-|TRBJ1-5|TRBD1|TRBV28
CASSPYRGGNQPQHF
TGTGCCAGCAGTCCATACAGGGGCGGCAATCAGCCCCAGCATTTT
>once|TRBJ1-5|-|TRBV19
CASSIDTRRYQPQHF
TGTGCCAGTAGTATAGATACGCGGCGGTATCAGCCCCAGCATTTT
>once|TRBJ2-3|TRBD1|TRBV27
CATSPGQGTDTQYF
TGTGCCACCTCCCCGGGACAGGGCACAGATACGCAGTATTTT
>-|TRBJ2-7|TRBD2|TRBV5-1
CASSFGLAGGDYEQYF
TGCGCCAGCAGCTTTGGGCTAGCGGGAGGAGACTACGAGCAGTACTTC
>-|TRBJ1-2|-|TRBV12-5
CASGFSNTGGSDYGYTF
TGTGCTAGTGGTTTTAGCAACACGGGGGGCTCCGACTATGGCTACACCTTC
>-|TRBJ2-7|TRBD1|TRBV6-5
CASRPGTGFSYEQYF
TGTGCCAGCAGGCCCGGGACAGGGTTTTCCTACGAGCAGTACTTC
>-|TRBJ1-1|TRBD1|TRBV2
CASSEGTGDQAFF
TGTGCCAGCAGTGAAGGGACAGGGGATCAAGCTTTCTTT
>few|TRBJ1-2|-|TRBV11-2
CASSISYGYTF
TGTGCCAGCAGCATCTCCTATGGCTACACCTTC
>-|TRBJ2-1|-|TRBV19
CASSIRGRGEQFF
TGTGCCAGTAGTATAAGGGGTAGAGGTGAGCAGTTCTTC
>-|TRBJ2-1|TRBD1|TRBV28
CASRGQSHEQFF
TGTGCCAGCAGGGGACAGTCCCATGAGCAGTTCTTC
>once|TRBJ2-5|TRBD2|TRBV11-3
CASGKLAGRREIQYF
TGTGCCAGCGGGAAACTAGCGGGTCGGAGGGAGATCCAGTACTTC
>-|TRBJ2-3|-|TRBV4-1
CASSQAGVPGADTQYF
TGCGCCAGCAGCCAGGCCGGGGTACCGGGGGCAGATACGCAGTATTTT